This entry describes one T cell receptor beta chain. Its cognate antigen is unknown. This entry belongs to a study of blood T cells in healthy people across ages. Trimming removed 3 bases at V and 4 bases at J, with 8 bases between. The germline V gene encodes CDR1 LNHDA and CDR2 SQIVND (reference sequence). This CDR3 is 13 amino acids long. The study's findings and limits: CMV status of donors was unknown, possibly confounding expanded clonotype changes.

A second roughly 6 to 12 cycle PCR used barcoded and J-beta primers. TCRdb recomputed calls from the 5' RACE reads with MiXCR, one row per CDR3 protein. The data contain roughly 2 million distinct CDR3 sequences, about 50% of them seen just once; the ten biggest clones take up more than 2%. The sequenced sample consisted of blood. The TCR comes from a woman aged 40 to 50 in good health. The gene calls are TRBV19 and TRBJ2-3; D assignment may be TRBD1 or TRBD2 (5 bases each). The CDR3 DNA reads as TGTGCCAGTAGTATGGGGGACGCAGATACGCAGTATTTT. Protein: CASSMGDADTQYF.